This is a list of T cell receptor beta chains from one sample in a study of blood T cells in healthy people across ages. TCRdb recomputed calls from the 5' RACE reads with MiXCR, one row per CDR3 protein. The repertoire holds roughly 1.5 million distinct CDR3 sequences, with under 55% as singletons. The sequenced sample was blood. These receptors were collected from a woman aged 18-29 years in good health. Both conserved end residues are part of each CDR3. The order of the fields is J gene, D gene, clone size, V gene, CDR3 DNA, CDR3 protein. The D gene is left open where the match is weak. A clone size is listed for some rows: how often the clone was seen (once, few, many), or a class if it is expanded.

TRBJ1-5,-,-,TRBV6-5,TGTGCCAGCAGCTTACCGACGGAGTCCGTAAGATATAGCAATCAGCCCCAGCATTTT,CASSLPTESVRYSNQPQHF
TRBJ2-1,-,-,TRBV6-2/TRBV6-3,TGTGCCAGCAGTTGGTCAGGGCAGACGGAGCAGTTCTTC,CASSWSGQTEQFF
TRBJ2-1,TRBD2,few,TRBV5-1,TGCGCCAGCAGCTACAATAGCGGGGGGGCCTACAATGAGCAGTTCTTC,CASSYNSGGAYNEQFF
TRBJ2-5,-,-,TRBV30,TGTGCCTGGAAGGGCCAGCCCCAAGAGACCCAGTACTTC,CAWKGQPQETQYF
TRBJ2-1,-,-,TRBV20-1,TGCAGTGCTAGGTCGCCGCTGTCCTACAATGAGCAGTTCTTC,CSARSPLSYNEQFF
TRBJ1-2,-,few,TRBV7-2,TGTGCCAGCAGCCCGTGGACACCTCCCAACTATGGCTACACCTTC,CASSPWTPPNYGYTF
TRBJ2-7,TRBD2,-,TRBV10-1,TGCGCCAGCAGTGAAGGCGGGGGGCGATCCTACGAGCAGTACTTC,CASSEGGGRSYEQYF
TRBJ1-5,TRBD1,-,TRBV12-3/TRBV12-4,TGTGCCAGCAGATCACAGGGGGCTCATCAGCCCCAGCATTTT,CASRSQGAHQPQHF
TRBJ2-1,TRBD2,-,TRBV29-1,TGCAGCGTTATCAAGCGGGAGGACTACGAGCAGTTCTTC,CSVIKREDYEQFF
TRBJ2-3,TRBD2,-,TRBV5-1,TGCGCCAGCAGCTTGGCCCTTAGCGGGAGGCCTAGCACAGATACGCAGTATTTT,CASSLALSGRPSTDTQYF
TRBJ1-1,-,-,TRBV10-3,TGTGCCACCGCAGGGGCACCGAACACTGAAGCTTTCTTT,CATAGAPNTEAFF
TRBJ1-2,-,few,TRBV20-1,TGCAGTGCTAGAGATTCTGGTGTGGGGGCTTCGCTTAGGATCAACTATGGCTACACCTTC,CSARDSGVGASLRINYGYTF
TRBJ2-7,TRBD2,-,TRBV18,TGTGCCAGCTCATTTGGACTAGCGGGAGGGCCGGATGAGCAGTACTTC,CASSFGLAGGPDEQYF
TRBJ2-1,-,-,TRBV20-1,TGCAGTGCTATCGGGACTCGCCAATACAATGAGCAGTTCTTC,CSAIGTRQYNEQFF